This T cell receptor beta chain came from a study of control samples from healthy donors and cancer patients. Libraries were prepared by immunoSEQ multiplex PCR; TCRdb keeps only in-frame clonotypes and omits some of them. The sample consists of over 30,000 clones, 86% of them appearing once. The CDR3 runs to 11 residues. V was shortened by 3 bases and J by 6 bases, with 4 bases between the two germline ends. Germline CDR1 reads SNHLY; CDR2 reads FYNNEI. The receptor was derived from a woman aged 35 to 49 with lung cancer. The chain has TRBV2 and TRBJ2-3; D is undetermined. What was sequenced was PBMCs. This CDR3 is CASSEGDTQYF. The CDR3 DNA reads as TGTGCCAGCAGTGAGGGGGATACGCAGTATTTT.